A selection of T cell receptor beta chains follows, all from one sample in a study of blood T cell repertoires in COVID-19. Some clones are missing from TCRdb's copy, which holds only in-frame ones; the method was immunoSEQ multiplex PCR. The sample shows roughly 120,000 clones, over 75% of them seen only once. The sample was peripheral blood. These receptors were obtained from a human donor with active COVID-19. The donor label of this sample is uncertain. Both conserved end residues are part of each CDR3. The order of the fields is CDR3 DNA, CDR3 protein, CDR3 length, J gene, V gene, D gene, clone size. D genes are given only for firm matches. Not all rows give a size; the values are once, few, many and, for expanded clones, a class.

CDR3nt: TGTGCCAGCAGTTATACAGGGACCACTGAAGCTTTCTTT
CDR3aa: CASSYTGTTEAFF
len: 13
j_gene: TRBJ1-1
v_gene: TRBV6-2/TRBV6-3
d_gene: -
abundance: few

CDR3nt: TGTGCCAGCAGTTTAAGGGGTTCCGGGGAGCTGTTTTTT
CDR3aa: CASSLRGSGELFF
len: 13
j_gene: TRBJ2-2
v_gene: TRBV12-3/TRBV12-4
d_gene: -
abundance: -

CDR3nt: TGTGCCAGCAGCTGGACAGGGGGCTCCTACGAGCAGTACTTC
CDR3aa: CASSWTGGSYEQYF
len: 14
j_gene: TRBJ2-7
v_gene: TRBV5-6
d_gene: TRBD1
abundance: once

CDR3nt: TGTGCCAGCAGCCGCCGCGATGCTCCGGGAGGAAACACCATATATTTT
CDR3aa: CASSRRDAPGGNTIYF
len: 16
j_gene: TRBJ1-3
v_gene: TRBV3-1/TRBV3-2
d_gene: -
abundance: -

CDR3nt: TGTGCCAGCAGCCAAGATTTAGGGCTAGCGGCCTACAATGAGCAGTTCTTC
CDR3aa: CASSQDLGLAAYNEQFF
len: 17
j_gene: TRBJ2-1
v_gene: TRBV3-1/TRBV3-2
d_gene: TRBD2
abundance: once

CDR3nt: TGTGCCAGCAGCGTCGGAGGGAAGGGAAATGAGCAGTTCTTC
CDR3aa: CASSVGGKGNEQFF
len: 14
j_gene: TRBJ2-1
v_gene: TRBV9
d_gene: -
abundance: -

CDR3nt: TGTGCCAGCAGCTCCACAGTAAAAGGAAACACCATATATTTT
CDR3aa: CASSSTVKGNTIYF
len: 14
j_gene: TRBJ1-3
v_gene: TRBV7-9
d_gene: -
abundance: -

CDR3nt: TGTGCCAGCAGTTTTGCTATCCATAAGACAGAATTATACGAGCAGTACTTC
CDR3aa: CASSFAIHKTELYEQYF
len: 17
j_gene: TRBJ2-7
v_gene: TRBV28
d_gene: -
abundance: -

CDR3nt: TGTGCCAGCAGCGGCTCGGTCGGGTATGGGGAGACCCAGTACTTC
CDR3aa: CASSGSVGYGETQYF
len: 15
j_gene: TRBJ2-5
v_gene: TRBV6-5
d_gene: -
abundance: -

CDR3nt: TGTGCCAGCTCACCACCGACAGGGGGGGCCCGGTTTAGTGAGCAGTTCTTC
CDR3aa: CASSPPTGGARFSEQFF
len: 17
j_gene: TRBJ2-1
v_gene: TRBV18
d_gene: TRBD1
abundance: -

CDR3nt: TGCAGTGCTAGTCCGACAGGGGGTGGAAGCAATCAGCCCCAGCATTTT
CDR3aa: CSASPTGGGSNQPQHF
len: 16
j_gene: TRBJ1-5
v_gene: TRBV20-1
d_gene: TRBD1
abundance: -

CDR3nt: TGTGCCAGCTCACCCAACAGCAACAGGGGCAATCAGCCCCAGCATTTT
CDR3aa: CASSPNSNRGNQPQHF
len: 16
j_gene: TRBJ1-5
v_gene: TRBV18
d_gene: -
abundance: few

CDR3nt: TGTGCCAGCAGCTTGAGTTCTGGGAGGGTATACAATGAGCAGTTCTTC
CDR3aa: CASSLSSGRVYNEQFF
len: 16
j_gene: TRBJ2-1
v_gene: TRBV5-4
d_gene: TRBD2
abundance: -

CDR3nt: TGTGCCAGCAGCTTAGTCAGGACTAATCAGCCCCAGCATTTT
CDR3aa: CASSLVRTNQPQHF
len: 14
j_gene: TRBJ1-5
v_gene: TRBV7-2
d_gene: -
abundance: -

CDR3nt: TGCAGTGCTAGAGGTGTAGGCTACACCTTC
CDR3aa: CSARGVGYTF
len: 10
j_gene: TRBJ1-2
v_gene: TRBV20-1
d_gene: -
abundance: -

CDR3nt: TGTGCCAGCAGCCAAGAGTCGCGGGCAGATACGCAGTATTTT
CDR3aa: CASSQESRADTQYF
len: 14
j_gene: TRBJ2-3
v_gene: TRBV4-2
d_gene: -
abundance: -

CDR3nt: TGTGCCAGCAGCCCGTGGGACAGCGAAAAACTGTTTTTT
CDR3aa: CASSPWDSEKLFF
len: 13
j_gene: TRBJ1-4
v_gene: TRBV11-2
d_gene: TRBD1
abundance: -

CDR3nt: TGTGCCAGCAGTGATTCCGCCGTGCGATTAGCTTTCTTT
CDR3aa: CASSDSAVRLAFF
len: 13
j_gene: TRBJ1-1
v_gene: TRBV2
d_gene: -
abundance: -

CDR3nt: TGCAGTGCTAGTAAAGTTGCGGTGGGGAACACTGAAGCTTTCTTT
CDR3aa: CSASKVAVGNTEAFF
len: 15
j_gene: TRBJ1-1
v_gene: TRBV20-1
d_gene: -
abundance: -

CDR3nt: TGCGCCAGCAGCCAAGCTTTTATCGACAACGCAGGGGAAAAAAGCAATCAGCCCCAGCATTTT
CDR3aa: CASSQAFIDNAGEKSNQPQHF
len: 21
j_gene: TRBJ1-5
v_gene: TRBV4-3
d_gene: -
abundance: -

CDR3nt: TGCAGTGCTAGTTTTGTCCTTGAACTATCTGGGGCCAACGTCCTGACTTTC
CDR3aa: CSASFVLELSGANVLTF
len: 17
j_gene: TRBJ2-6
v_gene: TRBV20-1
d_gene: -
abundance: -

CDR3nt: TGTGCCAGCAGCTTGGGGACAGGGGGGAACAATGAGCAGTTCTTC
CDR3aa: CASSLGTGGNNEQFF
len: 15
j_gene: TRBJ2-1
v_gene: TRBV7-9
d_gene: TRBD1
abundance: -

CDR3nt: TGTGCCAGCAGCTTACAAGCGGGAGGCTACACCTTC
CDR3aa: CASSLQAGGYTF
len: 12
j_gene: TRBJ1-2
v_gene: TRBV5-4
d_gene: -
abundance: -

CDR3nt: TGTGCCAGCAGGCCAATACTACGGGGGAATGAGCAGTTCTTC
CDR3aa: CASRPILRGNEQFF
len: 14
j_gene: TRBJ2-1
v_gene: TRBV2
d_gene: -
abundance: -

CDR3nt: TGTGCCAGCAGTAGGCTAGCGGGCACAGATACGCAGTATTTT
CDR3aa: CASSRLAGTDTQYF
len: 14
j_gene: TRBJ2-3
v_gene: TRBV2
d_gene: TRBD2
abundance: few

CDR3nt: TGCGCCAGCAGCCAGGAACCGACAGGGATTCGAGGCTACACCTTC
CDR3aa: CASSQEPTGIRGYTF
len: 15
j_gene: TRBJ1-2
v_gene: TRBV4-3
d_gene: TRBD1
abundance: -

CDR3nt: TGTGCCAGTAGTATAGGGGGAAGGACAGGGGCCAAATTC
CDR3aa: CASSIGGRTGAKF
len: 13
j_gene: TRBJ2-4
v_gene: TRBV19
d_gene: TRBD1
abundance: -

CDR3nt: TGTGCCAGCAGCCTAGGACAGGGCATTGCGACAGATACGCAGTATTTT
CDR3aa: CASSLGQGIATDTQYF
len: 16
j_gene: TRBJ2-3
v_gene: TRBV11-2
d_gene: TRBD1
abundance: -

CDR3nt: TGTGCCAGCAGCTCCCTTTACAGGGAGACCCAGTACTTC
CDR3aa: CASSSLYRETQYF
len: 13
j_gene: TRBJ2-5
v_gene: TRBV7-9
d_gene: -
abundance: -

CDR3nt: TGTGCCAGCTCACCGGGGCAAGCGGGGGTGGAGACCCAGTACTTC
CDR3aa: CASSPGQAGVETQYF
len: 15
j_gene: TRBJ2-5
v_gene: TRBV18
d_gene: TRBD2
abundance: -

CDR3nt: TGTGCCAGCAGACTGGACAGTCAAGAGACCCAGTACTTC
CDR3aa: CASRLDSQETQYF
len: 13
j_gene: TRBJ2-5
v_gene: TRBV12-3/TRBV12-4
d_gene: -
abundance: -

CDR3nt: TGTGCCAGCACCCAGGGATTGAACACTGAAGCTTTCTTT
CDR3aa: CASTQGLNTEAFF
len: 13
j_gene: TRBJ1-1
v_gene: TRBV6-5
d_gene: -
abundance: -

CDR3nt: TGTGCCAGCAGTTCGGGGACAGGTCGAGAGACCCAGTACTTC
CDR3aa: CASSSGTGRETQYF
len: 14
j_gene: TRBJ2-5
v_gene: TRBV2
d_gene: TRBD1
abundance: -

CDR3nt: TGTGCCAGCAGCTCTATACCGGGACAGGGGAGTTCCGGGGAGCTGTTTTTT
CDR3aa: CASSSIPGQGSSGELFF
len: 17
j_gene: TRBJ2-2
v_gene: TRBV13
d_gene: TRBD1
abundance: -

CDR3nt: TGTGCCAGCAGTGAGTTGGCTAGAGTCTCGATTGGGGAGCTGTTTTTT
CDR3aa: CASSELARVSIGELFF
len: 16
j_gene: TRBJ2-2
v_gene: TRBV2
d_gene: -
abundance: once

CDR3nt: TGTGCCAGCAGCATGGATGACAGAACTAACTATGGCTACACCTTC
CDR3aa: CASSMDDRTNYGYTF
len: 15
j_gene: TRBJ1-2
v_gene: TRBV7-8
d_gene: -
abundance: -